This TCR beta chain was identified during a study of blood T cell repertoires in COVID-19. Study at large: The United States, Italy and Spain supplied acute and convalescent COVID-19 samples. Sources were T cells, B-cell-depleted T cells, or PBMCs; the material itself was cDNA or gDNA.

With 3 bases removed from V and 4 bases from J, the gap between germline ends came to 12 bases. Germline V gives CDR1 MDHEN, CDR2 SYDVKM. The CDR3 consists of 14 residues. This clone was observed once. TCRdb keeps only in-frame clones here, not all; method: immunoSEQ multiplex PCR. The table records around 170,000 clones, roughly four fifths of them present only once. The chain combines TRBV28 with TRBJ1-2; maybe TRBD1 (5 bases). This receptor was taken from a human donor in a cohort sampled during active COVID-19. The sequenced sample was peripheral blood. The CDR3 DNA sequence: TGTGCCAGCAGTTTTGCGGGACGGACCTATGGCTACACCTTC. It specifies CASSFAGRTYGYTF.